The 32 T cell receptor beta chains below come from one sample, sequenced in a study of control samples from healthy donors and cancer patients. Data came from immunoSEQ multiplex PCR; TCRdb stores just in-frame clones and leaves some out. The table includes about 160,000 clones, over 85% detected once. Sequencing was done on a sample of blood. These receptors all come from a man in his thirties or forties in good health.

The chain combines TRBV3-1 (or the pseudogene TRBV3-2) with TRBJ2-2, with D unresolved. CDR1 and CDR2 (germline): LGHDT, YNNKEL (reference sequence). The V and J ends lost 1 base and 6 bases respectively, with 6 bases between them. The CDR3 totals 13 residues. CDR3 region: CASSQVRSGELFF. The DNA of the CDR3 is TGTGCCAGCAGCCAAGTGCGGTCCGGGGAGCTGTTTTTT.

The chain links TRBV7-7 to TRBJ2-5, with no clear D. Trimming stripped 1 base from V and 5 bases from J, with 8 bases between. The CDR3 has 13 residues. Germline V lookup: CDR1 SSHAT, CDR2 FNYEAQ (reference sequence). CDR3 DNA: TGTGCCAGCAGCTTAGAGTCTGGGGAGACCCAGTACTTC. Protein sequence: CASSLESGETQYF.

This chain uses TRBV7-9 with TRBJ1-2; 9 bases are shared with TRBD1. Per germline, CDR1 SEHNR and CDR2 FQNEAQ (reference sequence). The J segment lost 8 bases and the V segment lost 5 bases, leaving 6 bases of the junction unmatched. The CDR3 has 13 residues. This chain's CDR3 is CASSAGQGGGYTF. The CDR3 bases are TGTGCCAGCAGCGCGGGACAGGGTGGAGGCTACACCTTC.

The gene calls are TRBV20-1 and TRBJ2-1; D gene uncertain. V was pared by 2 bases and J by 15 bases, with 14 bases between. The CDR3 is made up of 11 amino acids. CDR1 and CDR2 (germline): DFQATT, SNEGSKA (reference sequence). This chain's CDR3 is CSARIDSPRFF. CDR3 in DNA: TGCAGTGCTAGAATAGACTCACCCCGGTTCTTC.

The chain recombines TRBV9 with TRBJ2-5; possibly TRBD2 for D (6 bases). V was pared by 4 bases and J by 3 bases, with 22 bases between. Germline CDR1 reads SGDLS; CDR2 reads YYNGEE. The CDR3 sequence is 17 residues long. Here the CDR3 DNA reads TGTGCCAGCAGCCCGAGGCGACTAGTATTCCCCGAAGAGACCCAGTACTTC. Translation gives CASSPRRLVFPEETQYF.

V gene TRBV29-1 combines with J gene TRBJ1-1; 8 nucleotides match TRBD1. CDR3 length equals 13 residues. Germline V gene sequence: CDR1 SQVTM, CDR2 ANQGSEA. V lost 6 bases and J lost 3; bases outside the gene matches: 6. The CDR3 region is CSVPRTGHTEAFF. The CDR3 region has the DNA TGCAGCGTGCCGCGGACAGGGCACACTGAAGCTTTCTTT. Combining the CDR3 with reference TRBV29-1 and TRBJ1-1 gives the whole variable domain SAVISQKPSRDICQRGTSLTIQCQVDSQVTMMFWYRQQPGQSLTLIATANQGSEATYESGFVIDKFPISRPNLTFSTLTVSNMSPEDSSIYLCSVPRTGHTEAFFGQGTRLTVV.

The V gene is TRBV4-1, the J gene TRBJ1-2, with unresolved D. Germline V gene data show CDR1 as MGHRA and CDR2 as YSYEKL. The V gene lost 0 bases and the J gene lost 2 bases, with 13 bases spanning the gap. This CDR3 contains 16 residues. Here the CDR3 DNA reads TGCGCCAGCAGCCAAGAAGAGGTCGTCGCGAACTATGGCTACACCTTC. This sequence encodes CASSQEEVVANYGYTF.

This clone was recorded once. The chain joins TRBV7-3 to TRBJ2-3; 7 bases map to TRBD2. CDR1 SGHTA and CDR2 FQGTGA come from the germline V gene. The J segment lost 4 bases and the V segment lost 8 bases, leaving 3 bases of the junction unmatched. This CDR3 has 12 residues. CDR3: CASGTSADTQYF. CDR3 DNA sequence: TGTGCCAGCGGAACTAGCGCAGATACGCAGTATTTT.

The gene calls are TRBV19 and TRBJ1-1; TRBD1 is a possible D gene (6 bases). The CDR3 spans 13 residues. Trimming shortened V by 6 bases and J by 10 bases, and 18 bases separated the two germline ends. The germline V gene has CDR1 LNHDA and CDR2 SQIVND (reference sequence). DNA of the CDR3: TGTGCCAGTAGCACAGCCAACAGGGTGTCAGCTTTCTTT. Its protein product is CASSTANRVSAFF.

V usage is TRBV2 and J usage is TRBJ2-2; D may correspond to TRBD1 or TRBD2 (5 bases each). CDR1 and CDR2 (germline): SNHLY, FYNNEI. Trimming shortened V by 6 bases and J by 0 bases, and 14 bases separated the two germline ends. This CDR3 spans 16 amino acids. CDR3 region: CASSAQGPANTGELFF. The CDR3 DNA follows: TGTGCCAGCAGCGCCCAGGGACCGGCGAACACCGGGGAGCTGTTTTTT. The entire variable domain, with the rest obtained from reference TRBV2 and TRBJ2-2, is as follows: EPEVTQTPSHQVTQMGQEVILRCVPISNHLYFYWYRQILGQKVEFLVSFYNNEISEKSEIFDDQFSVERPDGSNFTLKIRSTKLEDSAMYFCASSAQGPANTGELFFGEGSRLTVL.

The chain employs TRBV4-1 and TRBJ2-6; either TRBD1 or TRBD2 may supply D (5 bases each). Trimming cost V 3 bases and J 3 bases, with 21 bases left between them. CDR1 and CDR2 from the germline V gene are MGHRA and YSYEKL. CDR3 size: 19 residues. CDR3: CASSHPPGTALSGANVLTF. CDR3 bases: TGCGCCAGCAGCCACCCTCCCGGGACGGCCCTAAGTGGGGCCAACGTCCTGACTTTC.

The chain has TRBV20-1 and TRBJ1-2; D remains unclear. Looked up from germline, CDR1 is DFQATT and CDR2 is SNEGSKA (reference sequence). The V end lost 7 bases, the J end lost 6 bases, and 15 bases lay between the germline ends. This CDR3 region has 12 residues. CDR3 region: CSGSEGVDGYTF. As DNA, the CDR3 is TGCAGTGGTAGTGAGGGTGTGGATGGCTACACCTTC.

The V gene is TRBV18, the J gene TRBJ2-2; possible D gene TRBD1, 5 bases. Germline V gene data show CDR1 as KGHSH and CDR2 as LQKENI. Trimming took off 3 bases at V and 1 base at J, with 6 bases between the two ends. The CDR3 runs 14 residues. DNA for the CDR3: TGTGCCAGCTCACCTAGGGGGAACACCGGGGAGCTGTTTTTT. Translation: CASSPRGNTGELFF. Full variable domain (remainder filled in from reference TRBV18 and TRBJ2-2): NAGVMQNPRHLVRRRGQEARLRCSPMKGHSHVYWYRQLPEEGLKFMVYLQKENIIDESGMPKERFSAEFPKEGPSILRIQQVVRGDSAAYFCASSPRGNTGELFFGEGSRLTVL.

This chain uses TRBV11-3 with TRBJ2-2; D assignment may be TRBD1 or TRBD2 (5 bases each). V was cut by 5 bases and J by 7 bases, with 14 bases left in between. The CDR3 is made up of 14 amino acids. Germline V gives CDR1 SGHNT, CDR2 YENEEA. The CDR3 region is CASSAGGDSGELFF. CDR3 DNA sequence: TGTGCCAGCAGCGCCGGAGGCGACAGCGGGGAGCTGTTTTTT.

The chain joins TRBV6-5 to TRBJ2-4; TRBD1 is a possible D gene (6 bases). Germline V gene data show CDR1 as MNHEY and CDR2 as SVGAGI. The length of the CDR3 is 14 residues. Trimming pared 0 bases from V and 8 bases from J, leaving 11 bases between. The CDR3 DNA reads as TGTGCCAGCAGTTACTCATACAGGGCGGACATTCAGTACTTC. Translated: CASSYSYRADIQYF.

The chain recombines TRBV4-2 with TRBJ1-2; 7 bases align to TRBD1. V trimming: 0 bases; J trimming: 4 bases; junction bases outside the gene matches: 5. In germline, CDR1 is LGHNA, CDR2 YNFKEQ. The CDR3 length is 15 residues. The CDR3 DNA reads TGTGCCAGCAGCCAAGACGGGACAGCGGCCTATGGCTACACCTTC. Translation: CASSQDGTAAYGYTF.

CDR3 residues: CASSYSSGDRAFF. The DNA of the CDR3 is TGTGCCAGCAGTTACTCGTCTGGGGACAGGGCGTTTTTT. V usage is TRBV6-5 and J usage is TRBJ1-4, with 9 bases matching TRBD1. After removal of 0 bases from V and 16 bases from J, the junction contained 6 bases not matched to a gene. The CDR3 length is 13 residues. The germline gives CDR1 MNHEY, CDR2 SVGAGI.

V and J are TRBV9 and TRBJ2-1; 10 bases line up with TRBD2. The ends lost 0 bases at V and 8 bases at J; junction bases unmatched: 11. Germline CDR1 is SGDLS and CDR2 is YYNGEE. The CDR3 has 17 residues. CDR3 coding DNA: TGTGCCAGCAGCGTAGACGGGTCAGCGGGGGGGTACGATGAGCAGTTCTTC. Its protein is CASSVDGSAGGYDEQFF.

The V gene is TRBV29-1, the J gene TRBJ2-1; tentative D call: TRBD1 (6 bases). CDR1 is SQVTM and CDR2 is ANQGSEA in the germline V gene. This CDR3 has 13 residues. V shed 2 bases and J shed 3 bases, with 8 bases lying between them. Written as DNA, the CDR3 is TGCAGCGTTGAACAGGGGTTCTACAATGAGCAGTTCTTC. As protein: CSVEQGFYNEQFF.

This chain's CDR3 is CASSISGDGNTIYF. The DNA for the CDR3 is TGTGCCAGCAGTATCTCAGGGGACGGAAACACCATATATTTT. The rearrangement links TRBV6-5 to TRBJ1-3; a possible D gene is TRBD1 (6 bases). The V end was cut by 5 bases, the J end by 4 bases, with 12 bases between. Germline CDR1 MNHEY, CDR2 SVGAGI. This CDR3 comprises 14 residues.

This chain joins TRBV10-3 and TRBJ2-3, with TRBD2 identical over 10 bases. The CDR3 totals 14 residues. Germline V gene sequence: CDR1 ENHRY, CDR2 SYGVKD. V shed 6 bases, J shed 6 bases, and the junction held 6 bases outside the gene matches. Here the CDR3 reads CAIRAGGPWDTQYF. In DNA form, the CDR3 reads TGTGCCATCAGAGCGGGAGGGCCGTGGGATACGCAGTATTTT.

This rearrangement joins TRBV7-9 to TRBJ2-3; 7 nucleotides align to TRBD1. V shed 6 bases and J 0 bases; nucleotides not matched to a gene: 6. CDR1 SEHNR and CDR2 FQNEAQ come from the germline V gene (reference sequence). The CDR3 has 15 residues. The CDR3 loop is CASSDRAMSTDTQYF. The DNA of the CDR3 is TGTGCCAGCAGTGACAGGGCTATGAGCACAGATACGCAGTATTTT.

The chain is built from TRBV4-1 and TRBJ2-7, with 7 bases that match TRBD2. V lost 2 bases, J lost 3 bases, and 7 bases stayed unmatched. The CDR3 covers 15 residues. Germline V gives CDR1 MGHRA, CDR2 YSYEKL. The CDR3 DNA reads TGCGCCAGCAGCCAACCGGGACCGGGGGGCTACGAGCAGTACTTC. This sequence encodes CASSQPGPGGYEQYF.

The CDR3 bases are TGTGCCAGCAGTGACGAACCCCACAATGAGCAGTTCTTC. Translating it yields CASSDEPHNEQFF. V gene TRBV6-1 combines with J gene TRBJ2-1; D is unclear. Germline CDR1 is MNHNS and CDR2 is SASEGT. The length of the CDR3 is 13 residues. V shed 3 bases and J shed 5 bases, with 8 bases lying between them.

The chain combines TRBV29-1 with TRBJ1-1; D might be TRBD1 (6 bases). CDR1 SQVTM and CDR2 ANQGSEA come from the germline V gene. The CDR3 length is 13 residues. V lost 6 bases, J lost 2 bases, and 13 bases lay in between. For the CDR3, the DNA is TGCAGCGTCCAATCGACAGGAAACACTGAAGCTTTCTTT. Translation: CSVQSTGNTEAFF.

This chain links TRBV5-4 with TRBJ1-3; possibly TRBD1 for D (6 bases). The CDR3 is 15 amino acids. Trimming shortened V by 3 bases and J by 0 bases, and 10 bases separated the two germline ends. The germline V gene has CDR1 SGHNT and CDR2 YYREEE (reference sequence). CDR3 nucleotides: TGTGCCAGCAGCTGGGACACCAACTCTGGAAACACCATATATTTT. This translates into CASSWDTNSGNTIYF. Filled out from reference TRBV5-4 and TRBJ1-3, the complete variable domain reads ETGVTQSPTHLIKTRGQQVTLRCSSQSGHNTVSWYQQALGQGPQFIFQYYREEENGRGNFPPRFSGLQFPNYSSELNVNALELDDSALYLCASSWDTNSGNTIYFGEGSWLTVV.

The V gene is TRBV7-9, the J gene TRBJ2-7, with D perhaps matching TRBD2 (5 bases). CDR3 length: 12 amino acids. From germline, CDR1 is SEHNR and CDR2 FQNEAQ (reference sequence). Deletions cut 5 bases from V and 3 bases from J, with 8 bases between. The CDR3 protein is CASSKDFYEQYF. Here the CDR3 DNA reads TGTGCCAGCAGCAAGGACTTCTACGAGCAGTACTTC.

The chain carries TRBV7-9 and TRBJ1-1; D is unresolved. This CDR3 has 14 residues. Germline CDR1 is SEHNR and CDR2 is FQNEAQ (reference sequence). The ends were cut back, 0 bases at V and 3 bases at J, with 8 bases in the middle. The CDR3 protein is CASSLAGRDTEAFF. For the CDR3, the DNA is TGTGCCAGCAGCTTAGCAGGGAGGGACACTGAAGCTTTCTTT.

This chain uses TRBV2 with TRBJ1-4; TRBD1 is a possible D gene (5 bases). This CDR3 comprises 16 residues. CDR1 and CDR2 (germline): SNHLY, FYNNEI. Trimming removed 5 bases from V and 7 bases from J, with 20 bases in between. In DNA form, the CDR3 reads TGTGCCAGCAGTCCCCTCGGGGGAGGCTTAGGTGAAAAACTGTTTTTT. It specifies CASSPLGGGLGEKLFF.

The chain recombines TRBV28 with TRBJ2-1, with D maybe TRBD1 (6 bases). This CDR3 spans 14 amino acids. CDR1 and CDR2 (germline): MDHEN, SYDVKM. Deletions cut 7 bases from V and 5 bases from J, with 15 bases between. The DNA for the CDR3 is TGTGCCAGCAAAACCGGGACAAATAACAATGAGCAGTTCTTC. It is translated as CASKTGTNNNEQFF.

The rearrangement links TRBV5-1 to TRBJ2-1, with 8 bases aligning to TRBD1. The CDR3 totals 15 residues. From germline, CDR1 is SGHRS and CDR2 YFSETQ. Germline trimming cut 4 bases from V and 5 bases from J; bases unmatched to any gene: 8. CDR3 nucleotides: TGCGCCAGCAGCGACGGGACAGGACCCAACAATGAGCAGTTCTTC. Amino acid sequence: CASSDGTGPNNEQFF.

CDR3 nucleotide sequence: TGTGCCACCAGTGATCCAATACAGGGGAGAAACGAGCAGTACTTC. Protein: CATSDPIQGRNEQYF. This chain links TRBV24-1 with TRBJ2-7; the match to TRBD1 covers 7 bases. The CDR3 sequence is 15 residues long. With 3 bases clipped from V and 5 bases from J, the junction kept 9 bases outside the gene matches. Germline-derived CDR1 and CDR2 are KGHDR and SFDVKD.